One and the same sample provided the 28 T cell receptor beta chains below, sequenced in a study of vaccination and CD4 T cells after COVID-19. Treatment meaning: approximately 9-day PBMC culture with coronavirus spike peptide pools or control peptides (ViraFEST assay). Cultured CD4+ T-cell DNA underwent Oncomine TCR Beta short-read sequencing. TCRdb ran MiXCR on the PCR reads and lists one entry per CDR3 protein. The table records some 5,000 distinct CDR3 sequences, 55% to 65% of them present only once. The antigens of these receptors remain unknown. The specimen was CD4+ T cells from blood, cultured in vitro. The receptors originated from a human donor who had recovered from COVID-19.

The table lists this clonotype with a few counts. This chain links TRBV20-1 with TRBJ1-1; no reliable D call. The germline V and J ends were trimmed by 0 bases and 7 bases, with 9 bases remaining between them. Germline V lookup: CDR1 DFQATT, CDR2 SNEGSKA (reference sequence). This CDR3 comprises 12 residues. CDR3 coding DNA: TGCAGTGCTAGAGAGGCATACGGTGAAGCTTTCTTT. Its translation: CSAREAYGEAFF.

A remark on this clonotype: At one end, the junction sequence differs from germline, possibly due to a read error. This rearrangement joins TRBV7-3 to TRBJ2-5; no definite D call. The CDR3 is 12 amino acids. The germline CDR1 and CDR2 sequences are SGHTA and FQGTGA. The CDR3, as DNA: TGTGCCAGCAGCTTATCAGGAGAGGCCCAGTACTTC. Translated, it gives CASSLSGEAQYF.

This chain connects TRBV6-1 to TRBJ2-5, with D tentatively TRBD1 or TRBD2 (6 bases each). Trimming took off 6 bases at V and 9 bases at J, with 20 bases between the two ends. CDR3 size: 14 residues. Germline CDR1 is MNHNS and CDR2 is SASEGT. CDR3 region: CASRLQGLTGAQYF. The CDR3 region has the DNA TGTGCCAGCAGGCTACAGGGCCTTACGGGAGCCCAGTACTTC.

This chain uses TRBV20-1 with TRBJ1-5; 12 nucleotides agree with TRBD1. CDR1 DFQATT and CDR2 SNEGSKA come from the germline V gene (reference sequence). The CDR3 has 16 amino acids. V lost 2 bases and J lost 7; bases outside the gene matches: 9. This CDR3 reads CSARRDRGPGGQPQHF. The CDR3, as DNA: TGCAGTGCTAGACGGGACAGGGGGCCGGGAGGACAGCCCCAGCATTTT.

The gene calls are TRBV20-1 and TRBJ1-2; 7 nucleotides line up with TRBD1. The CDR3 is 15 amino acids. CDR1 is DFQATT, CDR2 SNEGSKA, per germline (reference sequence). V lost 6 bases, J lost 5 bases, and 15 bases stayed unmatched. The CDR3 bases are TGCAGTGCAAGCGGACAGGACGCCTCAATTTATGGCTACACCTTC. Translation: CSASGQDASIYGYTF.

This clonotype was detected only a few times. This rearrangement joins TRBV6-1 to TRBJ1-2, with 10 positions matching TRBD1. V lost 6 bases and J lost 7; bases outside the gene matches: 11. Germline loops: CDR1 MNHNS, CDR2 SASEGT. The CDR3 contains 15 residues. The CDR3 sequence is CASSQGDRGGGGYTF. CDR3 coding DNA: TGTGCCAGCAGCCAGGGGGACAGGGGTGGAGGTGGCTACACCTTC.

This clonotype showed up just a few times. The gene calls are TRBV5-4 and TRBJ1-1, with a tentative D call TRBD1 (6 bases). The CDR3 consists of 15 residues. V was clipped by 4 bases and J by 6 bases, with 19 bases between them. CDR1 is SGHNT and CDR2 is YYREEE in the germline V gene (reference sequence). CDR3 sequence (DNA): TGTGCCAGCAGCCCACAGGGAGGGCTTCCTTCTGAAGCTTTCTTT. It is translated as CASSPQGGLPSEAFF.

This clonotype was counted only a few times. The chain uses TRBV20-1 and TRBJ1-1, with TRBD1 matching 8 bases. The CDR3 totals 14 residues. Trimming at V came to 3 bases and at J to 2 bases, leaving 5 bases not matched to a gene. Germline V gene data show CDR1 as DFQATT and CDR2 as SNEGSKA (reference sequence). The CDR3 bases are TGCAGTGCTAGGACAGGGGCCTCAAACACTGAAGCTTTCTTT. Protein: CSARTGASNTEAFF.

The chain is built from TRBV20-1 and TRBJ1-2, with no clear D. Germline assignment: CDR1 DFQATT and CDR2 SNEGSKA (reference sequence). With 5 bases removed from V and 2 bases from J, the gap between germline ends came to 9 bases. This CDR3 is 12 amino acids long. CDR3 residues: CSAQAGNYGYTF. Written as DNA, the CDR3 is TGCAGTGCTCAAGCCGGGAACTATGGCTACACCTTC.

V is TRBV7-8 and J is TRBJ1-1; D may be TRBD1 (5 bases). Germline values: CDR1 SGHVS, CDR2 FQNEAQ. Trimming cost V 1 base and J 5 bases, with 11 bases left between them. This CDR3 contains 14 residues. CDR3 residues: CASSLEGRYTEAFF. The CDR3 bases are TGTGCCAGCAGCTTAGAGGGACGGTATACTGAAGCTTTCTTT.

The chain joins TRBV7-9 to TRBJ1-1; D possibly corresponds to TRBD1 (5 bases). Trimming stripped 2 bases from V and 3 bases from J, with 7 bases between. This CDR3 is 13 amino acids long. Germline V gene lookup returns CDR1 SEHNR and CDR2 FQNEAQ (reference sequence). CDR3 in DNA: TGTGCCAGCAGCTTAACCAGGGACACTGAAGCTTTCTTT. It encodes CASSLTRDTEAFF.

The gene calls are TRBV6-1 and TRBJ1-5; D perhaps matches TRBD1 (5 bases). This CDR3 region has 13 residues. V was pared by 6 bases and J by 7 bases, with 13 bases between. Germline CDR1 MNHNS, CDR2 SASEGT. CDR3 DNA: TGTGCCAGCAGGAATCAGGGTAGCCAGCCCCAGCATTTT. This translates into CASRNQGSQPQHF.

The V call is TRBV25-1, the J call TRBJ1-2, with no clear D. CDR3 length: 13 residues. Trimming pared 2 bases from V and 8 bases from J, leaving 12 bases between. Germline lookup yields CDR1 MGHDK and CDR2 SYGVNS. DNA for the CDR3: TGTGCCAGCAGTGAAGGGTGGGGAGGCGGCTACACCTTC. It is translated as CASSEGWGGGYTF.

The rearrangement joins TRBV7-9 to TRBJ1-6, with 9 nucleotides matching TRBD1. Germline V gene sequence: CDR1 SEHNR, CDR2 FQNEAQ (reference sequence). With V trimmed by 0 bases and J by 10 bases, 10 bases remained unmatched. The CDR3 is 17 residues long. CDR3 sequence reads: CASSLARDRVWYSPLHF. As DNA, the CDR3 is TGTGCCAGCAGCTTAGCCCGGGACAGGGTGTGGTACTCACCCCTCCACTTT.

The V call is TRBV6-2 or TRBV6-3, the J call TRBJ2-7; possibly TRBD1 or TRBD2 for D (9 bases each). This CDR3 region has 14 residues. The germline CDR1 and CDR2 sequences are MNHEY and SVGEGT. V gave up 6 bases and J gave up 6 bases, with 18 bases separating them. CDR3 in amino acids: CASRRGGQGTEQYF. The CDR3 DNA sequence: TGTGCCAGCAGGCGGGGGGGACAGGGCACCGAGCAGTACTTC.

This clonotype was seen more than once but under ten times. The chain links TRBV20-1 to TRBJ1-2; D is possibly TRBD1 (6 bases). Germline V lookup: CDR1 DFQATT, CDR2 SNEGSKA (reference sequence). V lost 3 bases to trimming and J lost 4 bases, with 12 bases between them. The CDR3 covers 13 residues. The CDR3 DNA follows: TGCAGTGCTAGTCGAGGGGGGCCCTATGGCTACACCTTC. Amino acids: CSASRGGPYGYTF.

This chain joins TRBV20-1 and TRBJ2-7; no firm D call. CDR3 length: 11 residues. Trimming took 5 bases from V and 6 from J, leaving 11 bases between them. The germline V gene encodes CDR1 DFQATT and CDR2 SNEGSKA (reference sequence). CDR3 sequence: CSASDRGEQYF. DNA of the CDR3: TGCAGTGCTTCCGATAGAGGCGAGCAGTACTTC.

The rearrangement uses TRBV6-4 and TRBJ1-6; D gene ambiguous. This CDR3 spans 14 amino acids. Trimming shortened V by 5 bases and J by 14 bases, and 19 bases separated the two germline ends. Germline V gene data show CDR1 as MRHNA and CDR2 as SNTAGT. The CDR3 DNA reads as TGTGCCAGCAGTCCACAGAGTTCCTCACCGTCCCTCCACTTT. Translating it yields CASSPQSSSPSLHF.

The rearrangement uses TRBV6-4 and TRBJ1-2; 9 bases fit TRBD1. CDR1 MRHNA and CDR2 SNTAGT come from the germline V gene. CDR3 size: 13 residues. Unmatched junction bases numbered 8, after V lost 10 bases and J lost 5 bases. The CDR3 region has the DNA TGTGCCATCCCGGGACAGGGTCTGTATGGCTACACCTTC. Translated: CAIPGQGLYGYTF.

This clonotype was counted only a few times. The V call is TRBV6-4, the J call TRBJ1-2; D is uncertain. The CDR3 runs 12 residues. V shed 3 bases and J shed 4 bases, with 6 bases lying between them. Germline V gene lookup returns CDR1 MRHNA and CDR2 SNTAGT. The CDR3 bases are TGTGCCAGCAGTGATACGGGCTATGGCTACACCTTC. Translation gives CASSDTGYGYTF.

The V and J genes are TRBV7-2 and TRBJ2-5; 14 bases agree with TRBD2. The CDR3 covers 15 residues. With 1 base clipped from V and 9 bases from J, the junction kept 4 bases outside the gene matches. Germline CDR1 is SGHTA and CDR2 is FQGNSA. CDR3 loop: CASSLGLAGGVAQYF. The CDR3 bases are TGTGCCAGCAGCTTAGGACTAGCGGGGGGGGTAGCCCAGTACTTC.

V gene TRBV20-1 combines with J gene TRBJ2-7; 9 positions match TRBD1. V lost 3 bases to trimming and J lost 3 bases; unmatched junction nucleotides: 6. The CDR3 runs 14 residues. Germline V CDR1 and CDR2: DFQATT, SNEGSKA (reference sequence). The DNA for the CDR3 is TGCAGTGCTAGGGGGATGGACAGGGGCTACGAGCAGTACTTC. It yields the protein CSARGMDRGYEQYF.

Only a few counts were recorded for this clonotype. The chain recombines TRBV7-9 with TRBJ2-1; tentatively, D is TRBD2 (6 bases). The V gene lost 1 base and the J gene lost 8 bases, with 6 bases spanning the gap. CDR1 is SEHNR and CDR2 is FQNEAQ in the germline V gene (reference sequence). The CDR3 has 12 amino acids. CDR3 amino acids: CASSLGGDEQFF. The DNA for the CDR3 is TGTGCCAGCAGCTTAGGGGGGGATGAGCAGTTCTTC.

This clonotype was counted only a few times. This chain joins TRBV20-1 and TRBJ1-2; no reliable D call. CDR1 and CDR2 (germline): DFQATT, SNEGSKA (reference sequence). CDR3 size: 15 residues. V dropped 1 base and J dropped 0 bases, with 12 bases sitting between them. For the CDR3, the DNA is TGCAGTGCTAGAGTAGTGGCGGCCGCTAACTATGGCTACACCTTC. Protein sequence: CSARVVAAANYGYTF.

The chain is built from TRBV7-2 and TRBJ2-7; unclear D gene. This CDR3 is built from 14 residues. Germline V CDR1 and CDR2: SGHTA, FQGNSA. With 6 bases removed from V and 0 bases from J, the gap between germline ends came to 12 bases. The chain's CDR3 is CASSRVVSSYEQYF. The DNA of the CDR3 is TGTGCCAGCAGTCGGGTAGTTAGCTCCTACGAGCAGTACTTC.

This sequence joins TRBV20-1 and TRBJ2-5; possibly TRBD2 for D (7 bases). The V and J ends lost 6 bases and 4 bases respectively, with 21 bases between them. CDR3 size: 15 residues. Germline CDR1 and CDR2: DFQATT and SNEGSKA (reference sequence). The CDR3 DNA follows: TGCAGTGCCGGCAGGGGACGGGGGGCTGGAGAGACCCAGTACTTC. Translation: CSAGRGRGAGETQYF.

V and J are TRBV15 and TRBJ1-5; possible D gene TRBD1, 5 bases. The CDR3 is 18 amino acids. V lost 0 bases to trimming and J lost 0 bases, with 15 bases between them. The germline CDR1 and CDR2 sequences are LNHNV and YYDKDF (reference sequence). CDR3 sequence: CATSRDFTGTASNQPQHF. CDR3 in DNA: TGTGCCACCAGCAGAGACTTTACCGGGACGGCTAGCAATCAGCCCCAGCATTTT.

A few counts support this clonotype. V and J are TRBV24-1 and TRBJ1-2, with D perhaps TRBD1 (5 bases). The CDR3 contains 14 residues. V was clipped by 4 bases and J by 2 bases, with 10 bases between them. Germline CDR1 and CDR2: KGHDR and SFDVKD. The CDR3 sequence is CATSDAGRNYGYTF. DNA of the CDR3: TGTGCCACCAGTGACGCGGGACGCAACTATGGCTACACCTTC.